This T cell receptor (beta chain) derives from a study of T cell repertoires in cytomegalovirus infection. Study summary: Matching HLA type and CMV infection were both indicated by public TCR beta signatures.

TCRdb analysed the reads with MiXCR anew, one entry per CDR3 protein. The profile shows 700,000 to 950,000 distinct CDR3 sequences, 32% of them singletons. As regards this clonotype: Its specificity is not known.

Material: cultured CD8+ T cells from PBMCs, obtained from culture after CMV antigen stimulation. This clonotype was sampled from a human donor in good health (CMV status not recorded). Some clones in this sample may be carry-over from other donors' samples.

CDR3 loop: CASRTVPNTEAFF. CDR3 DNA sequence: TGTGCCAGTAGGACAGTACCGAACACTGAAGCTTTCTTT. V usage is TRBV19 and J usage is TRBJ1-1, with D possibly matching TRBD1 (5 bases). The ends were cut back, 6 bases at V and 1 base at J, with 9 bases in the middle. The CDR3 runs to 13 residues. The germline V gene encodes CDR1 LNHDA and CDR2 SQIVND (reference sequence).